The rows below give T cell receptor beta chains drawn from one sample of a study of PD-1 blockade in mismatch repair-deficient tumors. Profiled with immunoSEQ multiplex PCR; TCRdb holds only in-frame clones, not every one. Of roughly 130,000 clones in the sample, around nine tenths are singletons; the top ten hold approximately 12%. Sequencing used peripheral blood, obtained roughly 70 weeks after starting pembrolizumab. These TCRs come from an adult with mismatch repair-deficient cancer. The CDR3 runs from the conserved cysteine through the conserved F or W. A D gene is named only where the DNA matches it firmly. Only part of the rows carry a size: once, few, many, or a class if the clone is expanded.

.	TRBJ1-5	TRBV7-2	.	14	CASSLGGGNQPQHF	TGTGCCAGCAGCTTGGGGGGGGGAAATCAGCCCCAGCATTTT
.	TRBJ2-3	TRBV9	.	13	CASSDGYTDTQYF	TGTGCCAGCAGCGACGGGTACACAGATACGCAGTATTTT
.	TRBJ1-2	TRBV19	.	15	CASSISDRSPYGYTF	TGTGCCAGTAGTATATCTGACAGGTCCCCCTATGGCTACACCTTC
.	TRBJ1-5	TRBV27	few	14	CASSLRGPDQPQHF	TGTGCCAGCAGTCTCAGGGGCCCTGATCAGCCCCAGCATTTT
TRBD2	TRBJ2-7	TRBV5-4	.	13	CASTVDGGSEQYF	TGTGCCAGCACCGTTGATGGCGGGAGCGAGCAGTACTTC
TRBD1	TRBJ2-5	TRBV5-1	.	15	CASSLGTGERETQYF	TGCGCCAGCAGCTTGGGGACAGGCGAGAGGGAGACCCAGTACTTC
.	TRBJ1-2	TRBV6-1	.	13	CASSPGAGYGYTF	TGTGCCAGCAGTCCTGGTGCGGGCTATGGCTACACCTTC
.	TRBJ2-7	TRBV6-5	.	13	CASSYSGGGEQYF	TGTGCCAGCAGTTACTCCGGGGGTGGCGAGCAGTACTTC
.	TRBJ2-3	TRBV9	.	16	CASSVGSRARTDTQYF	TGTGCCAGCAGCGTAGGTTCCCGAGCTCGCACAGATACGCAGTATTTT
.	TRBJ2-4	TRBV6-5	.	15	CASSPHRPGLDIQYF	TGTGCCAGCAGTCCCCACCGGCCCGGGCTGGACATTCAGTACTTC
TRBD2	TRBJ2-7	TRBV7-9	.	15	CASSFPTSGGIEQYF	TGTGCCAGCAGCTTCCCGACTAGCGGGGGAATCGAGCAGTACTTC
TRBD1	TRBJ2-5	TRBV7-8	.	15	CASSLWAGGQETQYF	TGTGCCAGCAGCTTATGGGCAGGGGGACAAGAGACCCAGTACTTC
TRBD1	TRBJ1-1	TRBV4-1	.	15	CASSWLTTGGTEAFF	TGCGCCAGCAGCTGGCTTACGACAGGGGGGACTGAAGCTTTCTTT
TRBD2	TRBJ2-2	TRBV28	.	18	CASSLASSGSRDTGELFF	TGTGCCAGCAGTTTAGCGTCTAGCGGGAGCCGGGACACCGGGGAGCTGTTTTTT
.	TRBJ2-3	TRBV7-2	.	17	CASSLNREARSTDTQYF	TGTGCCAGCAGCTTGAATAGGGAGGCACGGAGCACAGATACGCAGTATTTT
TRBD2	TRBJ2-1	TRBV5-4	.	15	CASSFSGGSYNEQFF	TGTGCCAGCAGCTTTAGCGGGGGCTCCTACAATGAGCAGTTCTTC
.	TRBJ2-3	TRBV29-1	.	11	CSVAGVGNWYF	TGCAGCGTTGCCGGGGTTGGGAATTGGTATTTT
.	TRBJ2-3	TRBV27	.	16	CASSLLGLSSTDTQYF	TGTGCCAGCAGTTTGTTGGGGCTATCGAGCACAGATACGCAGTATTTT
.	TRBJ2-1	TRBV7-9	.	12	CASSLGVPEQFF	TGTGCCAGCAGCTTAGGAGTACCTGAGCAGTTCTTC
.	TRBJ2-3	TRBV10-3	.	14	CAISGIVSTDTQYF	TGTGCCATCTCAGGAATTGTCAGCACAGATACGCAGTATTTT
TRBD2	TRBJ2-3	TRBV7-8	few	14	CASSRTSGSYTQYF	TGTGCCAGCAGCCGGACTAGCGGGAGTTATACGCAGTATTTT
TRBD1	TRBJ2-7	TRBV19	.	15	CASSIVPGQQAEQYF	TGTGCCAGTAGTATAGTACCGGGACAGCAAGCGGAGCAGTACTTC
TRBD2	TRBJ2-7	TRBV6-4	.	16	CASNQWTSGSLYEQYF	TGTGCCAGCAACCAATGGACTAGCGGGAGCCTTTACGAGCAGTACTTC
.	TRBJ2-7	TRBV7-9	.	15	CASSHGTSYVYEQYF	TGTGCCAGCTCCCACGGTACCAGTTATGTCTACGAGCAGTACTTC
.	TRBJ2-3	TRBV19	.	15	CASSIAGRSTDTQYF	TGTGCCAGTAGTATCGCGGGGCGTAGCACAGATACGCAGTATTTT
.	TRBJ1-2	TRBV19	once	15	CASSTTREGGYGYTF	TGTGCCAGTAGTACGACCAGGGAGGGGGGTTATGGCTACACCTTC
.	TRBJ2-7	TRBV13	.	14	CASSLRGRYDEQYF	TGTGCCAGCAGCTTAAGGGGGAGGTACGACGAGCAGTACTTC
.	TRBJ1-3	TRBV28	.	14	CASSLLGDGNTIYF	TGTGCCAGCAGTTTACTAGGGGATGGAAACACCATATATTTT
.	TRBJ1-1	TRBV30	.	14	CAWSGGAWNTEAFF	TGTGCCTGGAGTGGTGGCGCCTGGAACACTGAAGCTTTCTTT
.	TRBJ1-2	TRBV6-6	.	15	CASSYSATRNYGYTF	TGTGCCAGCAGTTACTCCGCGACAAGGAACTATGGCTACACCTTC
TRBD1	TRBJ2-1	TRBV27	few	14	CASSLSIGGYEQFF	TGTGCCAGCAGTTTATCGATAGGGGGCTATGAGCAGTTCTTC
.	TRBJ2-7	TRBV27	.	13	CASSLSSGYEQYF	TGTGCCAGCAGTTTATCTAGCGGCTACGAGCAGTACTTC
.	TRBJ2-6	TRBV4-3	.	16	CASSPGSGFGANVLTF	TGCGCCAGCAGCCCCGGATCAGGGTTTGGGGCCAACGTCCTGACTTTC
TRBD1	TRBJ2-7	TRBV29-1	.	12	CSVVGQGYEQYF	TGCAGCGTTGTAGGACAGGGATACGAGCAGTACTTC
.	TRBJ2-7	TRBV29-1	.	12	CSAWGHSYEQYF	TGCAGCGCCTGGGGCCACAGCTACGAGCAGTACTTC
TRBD1	TRBJ2-1	TRBV10-2	.	14	CASSTGQAVDEQFF	TGCGCCAGCAGTACGGGACAGGCGGTCGATGAGCAGTTCTTC
.	TRBJ2-1	TRBV29-1	.	11	CSADIADEQFF	TGCAGCGCCGACATAGCCGATGAGCAGTTCTTC
.	TRBJ1-1	TRBV6-5	.	13	CASSWGEHTEAFF	TGTGCCAGCAGTTGGGGAGAACACACTGAAGCTTTCTTT
TRBD2	TRBJ2-2	TRBV6-5	.	14	CASSYRLAGGELFF	TGTGCCAGCAGTTACAGACTAGCCGGCGGGGAGCTGTTTTTT
.	TRBJ2-7	TRBV28	.	18	CASSLRGGSLSSTYEQYF	TGTGCCAGCAGTCTCCGAGGAGGATCGCTCTCCTCGACCTACGAGCAGTACTTC
.	TRBJ2-7	TRBV5-4	.	14	CASSLRDNTYEQYF	TGTGCCAGCAGCTTGAGGGACAATACCTACGAGCAGTACTTC
.	TRBJ2-6	TRBV28	.	16	CASSPDQGSGANVLTF	TGTGCCAGCAGCCCCGATCAGGGCTCTGGGGCCAACGTCCTGACTTTC
.	TRBJ2-1	TRBV30	.	13	CAWSVRGTNEQFF	TGTGCCTGGAGTGTACGGGGGACCAATGAGCAGTTCTTC
TRBD1	TRBJ1-3	TRBV7-9	.	15	CASSPRDRRGNTIYF	TGTGCCAGCAGCCCCAGGGACAGGCGTGGAAACACCATATATTTT
.	TRBJ2-4	TRBV29-1	.	12	CSVATGEGIQYF	TGCAGCGTCGCGACAGGAGAGGGCATTCAGTACTTC